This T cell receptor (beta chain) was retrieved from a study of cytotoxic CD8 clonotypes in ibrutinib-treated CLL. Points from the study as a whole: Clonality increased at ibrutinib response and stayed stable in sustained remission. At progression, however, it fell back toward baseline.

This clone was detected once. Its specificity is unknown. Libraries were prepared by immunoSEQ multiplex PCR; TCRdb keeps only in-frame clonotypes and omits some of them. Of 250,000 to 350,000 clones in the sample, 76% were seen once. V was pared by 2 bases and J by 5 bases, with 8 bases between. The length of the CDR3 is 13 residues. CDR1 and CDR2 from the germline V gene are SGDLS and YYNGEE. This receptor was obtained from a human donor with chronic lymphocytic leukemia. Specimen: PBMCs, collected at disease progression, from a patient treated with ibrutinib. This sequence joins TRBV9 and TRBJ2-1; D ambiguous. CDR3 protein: CASSVFEHNEQFF. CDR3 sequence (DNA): TGTGCCAGCAGCGTCTTCGAACACAATGAGCAGTTCTTC.